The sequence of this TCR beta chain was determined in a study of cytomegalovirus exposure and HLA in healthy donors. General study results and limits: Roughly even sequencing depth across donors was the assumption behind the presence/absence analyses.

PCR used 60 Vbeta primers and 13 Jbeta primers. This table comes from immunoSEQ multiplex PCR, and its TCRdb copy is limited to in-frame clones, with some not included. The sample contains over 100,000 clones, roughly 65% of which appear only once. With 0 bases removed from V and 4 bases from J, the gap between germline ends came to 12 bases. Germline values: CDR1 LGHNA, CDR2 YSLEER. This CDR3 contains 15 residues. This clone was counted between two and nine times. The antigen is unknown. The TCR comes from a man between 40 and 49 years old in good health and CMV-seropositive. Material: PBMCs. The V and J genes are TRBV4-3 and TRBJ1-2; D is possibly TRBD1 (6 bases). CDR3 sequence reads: CASSQDGGSSYGYTF. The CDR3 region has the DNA TGCGCCAGCAGCCAAGATGGGGGCAGTTCCTATGGCTACACCTTC.